The TCR beta chain described here comes from a study of T cell responses to AZD1222 COVID-19 vaccine. Study-wide findings and caveats: Most donors were white British and more were female, and clonal diversity was possibly underestimated. Among vaccine-associated CD4 TCRs, coverage spanned spike, with dominance at 160-218 and 743-854. Seropositive at baseline were only 5 or 6 AZD1222 recipients. The study sampled repertoires only after the peak T cell response.

With V trimmed by 4 bases and J by 8 bases, 13 bases remained unmatched. Germline-derived CDR1 and CDR2 are MNHEY and SVGAGI. The CDR3 has 15 amino acids. The data were produced by immunoSEQ multiplex PCR, yet TCRdb's version contains in-frame clones alone and is incomplete. Here the sample spans under 150,000 clones, approximately 91% being singletons. To note about this clone: Its matching antigen is unknown.

The rearrangement joins TRBV6-5 to TRBJ1-2, with 7 nucleotides matching TRBD1. The sequencing here drew on peripheral blood, taken 28 days after the second AZD1222 dose. This receptor was taken from an adult who received the AZD1222 COVID-19 vaccine. The CDR3 nucleotides read TGTGCCAGCAGTTTCTCCGGGACAGCCGTTGAAGGCTACACCTTC. Residues: CASSFSGTAVEGYTF.